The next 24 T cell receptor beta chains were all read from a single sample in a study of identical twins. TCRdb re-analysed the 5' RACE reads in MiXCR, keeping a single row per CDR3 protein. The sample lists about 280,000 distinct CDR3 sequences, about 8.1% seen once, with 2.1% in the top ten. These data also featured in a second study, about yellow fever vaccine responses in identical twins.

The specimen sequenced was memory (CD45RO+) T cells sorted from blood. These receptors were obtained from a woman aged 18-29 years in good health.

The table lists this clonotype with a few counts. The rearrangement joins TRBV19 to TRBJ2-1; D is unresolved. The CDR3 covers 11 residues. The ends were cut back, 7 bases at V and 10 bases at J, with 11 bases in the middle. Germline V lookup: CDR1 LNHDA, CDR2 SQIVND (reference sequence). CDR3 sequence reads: CASTNRWEQFF. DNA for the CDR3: TGTGCCAGTACCAATAGGTGGGAGCAGTTCTTC.

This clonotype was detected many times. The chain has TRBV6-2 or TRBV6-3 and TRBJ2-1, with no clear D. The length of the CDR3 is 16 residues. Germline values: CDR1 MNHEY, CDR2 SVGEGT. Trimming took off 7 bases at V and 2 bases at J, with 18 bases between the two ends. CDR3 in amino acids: CASITPLFGAYNEQFF. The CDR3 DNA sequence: TGTGCCAGCATTACACCTCTTTTTGGGGCCTACAATGAGCAGTTCTTC.

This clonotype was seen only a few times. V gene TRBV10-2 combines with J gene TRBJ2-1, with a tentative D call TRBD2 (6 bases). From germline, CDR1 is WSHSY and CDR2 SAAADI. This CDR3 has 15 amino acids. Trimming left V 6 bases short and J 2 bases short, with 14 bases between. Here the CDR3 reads CASRLDGGAYNEQFF. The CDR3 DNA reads TGCGCCAGCAGGTTGGACGGAGGGGCCTACAATGAGCAGTTCTTC.

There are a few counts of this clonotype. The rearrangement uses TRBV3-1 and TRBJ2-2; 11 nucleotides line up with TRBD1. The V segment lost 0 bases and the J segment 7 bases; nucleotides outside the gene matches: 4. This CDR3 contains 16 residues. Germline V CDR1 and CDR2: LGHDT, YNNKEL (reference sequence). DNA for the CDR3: TGTGCCAGCAGCCAAGATGGGACAGGGGGGCGCGGGGAGCTGTTTTTT. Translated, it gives CASSQDGTGGRGELFF.

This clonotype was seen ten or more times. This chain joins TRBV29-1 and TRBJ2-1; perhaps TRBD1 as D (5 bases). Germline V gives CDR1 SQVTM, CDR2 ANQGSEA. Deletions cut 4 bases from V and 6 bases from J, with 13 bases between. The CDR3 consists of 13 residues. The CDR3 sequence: CSVGTWQGNEQFF. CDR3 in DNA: TGCAGCGTTGGAACCTGGCAGGGCAATGAGCAGTTCTTC.

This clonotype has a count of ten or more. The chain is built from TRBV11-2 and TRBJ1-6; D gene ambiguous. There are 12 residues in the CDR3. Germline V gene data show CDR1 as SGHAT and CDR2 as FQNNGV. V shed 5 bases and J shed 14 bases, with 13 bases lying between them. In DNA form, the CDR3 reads TGTGCCAGCAGCCAGAATGTCGCGTCCCTCCACTTT. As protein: CASSQNVASLHF.

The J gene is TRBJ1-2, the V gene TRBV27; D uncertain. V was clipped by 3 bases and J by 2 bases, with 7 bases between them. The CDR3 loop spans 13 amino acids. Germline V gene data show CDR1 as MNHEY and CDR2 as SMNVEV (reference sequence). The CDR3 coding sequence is TGTGCCAGCAGTTTGCGGCAGAACTATGGCTACACCTTC. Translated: CASSLRQNYGYTF.

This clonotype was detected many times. In nucleotides, the CDR3 is TGCAGCGTTGGCACCGGGACAGGGTCGAGTAATGAGCAGTTCTTC. This gives the protein CSVGTGTGSSNEQFF. The rearrangement links TRBV29-1 to TRBJ2-1; 9 nucleotides line up with TRBD1. The CDR3 totals 15 residues. V was pared by 4 bases and J by 7 bases, with 11 bases of the junction left unmatched. Germline-derived CDR1 and CDR2 are SQVTM and ANQGSEA.

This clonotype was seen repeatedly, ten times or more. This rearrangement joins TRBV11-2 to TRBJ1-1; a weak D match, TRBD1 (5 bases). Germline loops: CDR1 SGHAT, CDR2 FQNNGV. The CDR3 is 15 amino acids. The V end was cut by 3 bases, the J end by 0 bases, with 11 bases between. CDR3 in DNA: TGTGCCAGCAGCTTTCGAGCAGGGATGAACACTGAAGCTTTCTTT. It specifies CASSFRAGMNTEAFF.

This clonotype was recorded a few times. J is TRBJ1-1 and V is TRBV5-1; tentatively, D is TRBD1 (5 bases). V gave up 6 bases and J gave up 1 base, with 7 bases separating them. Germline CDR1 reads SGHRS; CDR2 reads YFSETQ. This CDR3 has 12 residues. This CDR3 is CASTDRNTEAFF. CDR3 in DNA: TGCGCCAGCACCGACAGGAACACTGAAGCTTTCTTT.

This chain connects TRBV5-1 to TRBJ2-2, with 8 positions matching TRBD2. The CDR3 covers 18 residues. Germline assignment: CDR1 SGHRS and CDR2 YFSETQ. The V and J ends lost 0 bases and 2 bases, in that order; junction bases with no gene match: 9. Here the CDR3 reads CASSLVGGGTANTGELFF. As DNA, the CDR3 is TGCGCCAGCAGCTTGGTCGGGGGGGGGACCGCCAACACCGGGGAGCTGTTTTTT.

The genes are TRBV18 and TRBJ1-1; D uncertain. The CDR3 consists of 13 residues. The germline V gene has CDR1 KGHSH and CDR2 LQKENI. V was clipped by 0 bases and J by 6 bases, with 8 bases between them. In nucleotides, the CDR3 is TGTGCCAGCTCACCACCCACGGCAGCTGAAGCTTTCTTT. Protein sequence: CASSPPTAAEAFF.

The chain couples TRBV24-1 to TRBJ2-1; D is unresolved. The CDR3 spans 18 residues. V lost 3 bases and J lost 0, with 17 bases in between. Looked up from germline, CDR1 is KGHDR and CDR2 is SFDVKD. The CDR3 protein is CATSDRTLRTGSYNEQFF. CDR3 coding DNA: TGTGCCACCAGTGATCGAACCTTGAGGACGGGCTCCTACAATGAGCAGTTCTTC.

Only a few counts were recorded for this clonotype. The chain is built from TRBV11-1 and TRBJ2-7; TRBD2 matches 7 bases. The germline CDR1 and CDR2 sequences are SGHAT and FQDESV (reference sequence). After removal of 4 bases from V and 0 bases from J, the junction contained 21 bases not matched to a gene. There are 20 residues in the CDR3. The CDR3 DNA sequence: TGTGCCAGCAGCTCGAGCCCTGGCGGGGGTGTAGGCCGAAGCTCCTACGAGCAGTACGTC. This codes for CASSSSPGGGVGRSSYEQYV.

In nucleotides, the CDR3 is TGTGCCAGCAGCAAACCCGAACAGGGGACTGCAACTAATGAAAAACTGTTTTTT. Translating it yields CASSKPEQGTATNEKLFF. The chain couples TRBV21-1 to TRBJ1-4; the DNA was not compared with TRBD1, the D call given in the table. TRBV21-1 is noted as a pseudogene. This CDR3 spans 18 amino acids.

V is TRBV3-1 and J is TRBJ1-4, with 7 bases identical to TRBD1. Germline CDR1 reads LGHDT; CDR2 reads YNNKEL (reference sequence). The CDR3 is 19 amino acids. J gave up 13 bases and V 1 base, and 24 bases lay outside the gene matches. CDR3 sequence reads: CASSQGAQGDGHKRLRLFF. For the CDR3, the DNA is TGTGCCAGCAGCCAAGGTGCGCAGGGGGATGGCCATAAAAGATTAAGACTGTTTTTT.

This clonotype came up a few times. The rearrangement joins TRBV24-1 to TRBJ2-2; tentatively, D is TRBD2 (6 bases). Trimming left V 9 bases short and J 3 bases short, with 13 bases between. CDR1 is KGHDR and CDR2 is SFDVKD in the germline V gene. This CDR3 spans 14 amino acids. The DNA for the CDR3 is TGTGCCACCTCACGCGGGGTCGACACCGGGGAGCTGTTTTTT. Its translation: CATSRGVDTGELFF.

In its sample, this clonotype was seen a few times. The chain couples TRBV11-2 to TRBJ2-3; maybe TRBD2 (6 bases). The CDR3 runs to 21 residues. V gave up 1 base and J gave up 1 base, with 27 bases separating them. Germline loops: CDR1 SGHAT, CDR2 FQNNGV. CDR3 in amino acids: CASSLVMEGRVGGPRTDTQYF. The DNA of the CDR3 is TGTGCCAGCAGCTTAGTCATGGAGGGCCGGGTCGGAGGGCCACGCACAGATACGCAGTATTTT.

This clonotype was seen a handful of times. The CDR3 region is CASSDPRQGFPYEQYF. The CDR3 nucleotides read TGTGCCAGCAGTGACCCCAGACAGGGCTTCCCGTACGAGCAGTACTTC. The chain uses TRBV6-1 and TRBJ2-7; 7 positions agree with TRBD1. J lost 4 bases, V lost 3 bases, and 12 bases had no gene match. CDR3 size: 16 residues. Germline-derived CDR1 and CDR2 are MNHNS and SASEGT.

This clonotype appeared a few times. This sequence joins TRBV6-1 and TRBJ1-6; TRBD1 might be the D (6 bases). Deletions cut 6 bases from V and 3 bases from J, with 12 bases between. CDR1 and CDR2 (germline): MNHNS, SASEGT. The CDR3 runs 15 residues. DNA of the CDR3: TGTGCCAGCAGCCCTGGGGGCGGCTATAATTCACCCCTCCACTTT. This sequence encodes CASSPGGGYNSPLHF.

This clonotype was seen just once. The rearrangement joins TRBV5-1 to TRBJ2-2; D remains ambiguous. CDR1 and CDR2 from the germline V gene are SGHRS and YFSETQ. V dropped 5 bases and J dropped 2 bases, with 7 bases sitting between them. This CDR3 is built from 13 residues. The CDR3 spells CASRILNTGELFF. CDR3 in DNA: TGCGCCAGCAGAATCCTAAACACCGGGGAGCTGTTTTTT.

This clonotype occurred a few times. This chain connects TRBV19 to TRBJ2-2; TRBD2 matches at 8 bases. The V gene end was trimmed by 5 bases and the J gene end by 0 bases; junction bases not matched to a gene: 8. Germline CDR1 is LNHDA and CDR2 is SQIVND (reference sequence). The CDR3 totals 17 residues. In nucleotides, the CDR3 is TGTGCCAGTAGTTCCGCTAGCGGGTACACGAACACCGGGGAGCTGTTTTTT. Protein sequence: CASSSASGYTNTGELFF.

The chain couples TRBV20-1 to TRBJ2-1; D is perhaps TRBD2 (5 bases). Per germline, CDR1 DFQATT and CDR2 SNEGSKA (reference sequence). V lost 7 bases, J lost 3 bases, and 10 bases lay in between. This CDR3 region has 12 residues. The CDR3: CSVLGVYNEQFF. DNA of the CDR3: TGCAGTGTTTTGGGAGTCTACAATGAGCAGTTCTTC.

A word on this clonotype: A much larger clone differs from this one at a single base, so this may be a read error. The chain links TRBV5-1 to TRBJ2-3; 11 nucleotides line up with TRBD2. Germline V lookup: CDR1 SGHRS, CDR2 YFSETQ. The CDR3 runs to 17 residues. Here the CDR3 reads CASSLHTSGGPTDTLYF. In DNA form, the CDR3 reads TGCGCCAGCAGCCTCCATACTAGCGGGGGCCCCACAGATACGCTGTATTTT.